Presented here are 13 T cell receptor beta chains from one specimen sequenced in a study of early T cells in non-severe SARS-CoV-2 infection. TCRdb fed the 5' RACE reads into MiXCR, producing one record per CDR3 protein. This table holds about 16,000 distinct CDR3 sequences, around 5.1% found once. The sequencing sample was made of whole blood. The receptors here all came from an adult who was a healthcare worker with PCR-confirmed SARS-CoV-2 infection or an uninfected control (not recorded which).

This clonotype was counted at least ten times. The V gene is TRBV6-2 or TRBV6-3, the J gene TRBJ2-1; 7 bases map to TRBD2. The CDR3 runs 16 residues. Germline V gene sequence: CDR1 MNHEY, CDR2 SVGEGT. The junction had 9 bases not matched to a gene; V was cut back by 5 bases and J by 2 bases. CDR3 residues: CASSVLSGATYNEQFF. CDR3 coding DNA: TGTGCCAGCAGTGTCTTAAGCGGGGCAACCTACAATGAGCAGTTCTTC.

The table lists this clonotype with many counts. The chain uses TRBV5-5 and TRBJ2-5; 10 bases agree with TRBD1. J lost 1 base, V lost 3 bases, and 3 bases had no gene match. Germline assignment: CDR1 SGHKS and CDR2 YYEKEE (reference sequence). The CDR3 contains 15 residues. Here the CDR3 reads CASSSGTGAQETQYF. CDR3 coding DNA: TGTGCCAGCAGCTCAGGGACAGGGGCCCAAGAGACCCAGTACTTC.

The chain employs TRBV18 and TRBJ2-1, with 13 bases lining up with TRBD2. Trimming removed 3 bases from V and 15 bases from J; junction bases left unmatched: 11. CDR3 length equals 15 residues. Germline assignment: CDR1 KGHSH and CDR2 LQKENI. The CDR3 protein is CASSPTSGRINEGFF. As DNA, the CDR3 is TGTGCCAGCTCACCGACTAGCGGGAGGATCAATGAGGGGTTCTTC. The full variable domain, rest sourced from reference TRBV18 and TRBJ2-1, is NAGVMQNPRHLVRRRGQEARLRCSPMKGHSHVYWYRQLPEEGLKFMVYLQKENIIDESGMPKERFSAEFPKEGPSILRIQQVVRGDSAAYFCASSPTSGRINEGFFGPGTRLTVL.

This clonotype is deemed medium-sized. Sequence at one end of the junction differs from germline and may be a read error. This sequence joins TRBV5-4 and TRBJ2-3, with D maybe TRBD2 (6 bases). This CDR3 is built from 15 residues. Germline-derived CDR1 and CDR2 are SGHNT and YYREEE (reference sequence). The CDR3 region is CASSGRAGHTYTQYF. The CDR3 DNA reads as TGTGCCAGCAGCGGGCGAGCGGGCCACACATATACGCAGTATTTT.

At least ten counts were recorded for this clonotype. The chain couples TRBV7-9 to TRBJ2-3, with 12 bases matching TRBD2. V was pared by 1 base and J by 1 base, with 3 bases of the junction left unmatched. CDR3 length equals 17 residues. CDR1 and CDR2 from the germline V gene are SEHNR and FQNEAQ (reference sequence). CDR3 in amino acids: CASSLELAGGGTDTQYF. DNA of the CDR3: TGTGCCAGCAGCTTAGAACTAGCGGGAGGAGGCACAGATACGCAGTATTTT.

This clonotype showed up many times. The chain is built from TRBV6-5 and TRBJ2-2; the match to TRBD2 covers 9 bases. From germline, CDR1 is MNHEY and CDR2 SVGAGI. V lost 5 bases, J lost 7 bases, and 17 bases stayed unmatched. CDR3 length: 18 amino acids. The CDR3 DNA reads as TGTGCCAGCAGTCGAGATACCGGGGTAGCGGGAGAGGTCGGGGAGCTGTTTTTT. Translation: CASSRDTGVAGEVGELFF.

This clonotype qualifies as medium-sized. The chain combines TRBV7-2 with TRBJ2-7; 8 bases are a match to TRBD2. Trimming removed 3 bases from V and 6 bases from J; junction bases left unmatched: 4. The germline V gene has CDR1 SGHTA and CDR2 FQGNSA. CDR3 size: 13 residues. The CDR3 protein is CASSFRLATEQYV. The CDR3 DNA reads as TGTGCCAGCAGCTTTCGACTAGCGACCGAGCAGTACGTC.

The V and J genes are TRBV9 and TRBJ2-3, with 7 positions matching TRBD2. CDR1 and CDR2 from the germline V gene are SGDLS and YYNGEE. The V segment lost 2 bases and the J segment 3 bases; nucleotides outside the gene matches: 6. The CDR3 is made up of 15 amino acids. DNA for the CDR3: TGTGCCAGCAGCGTTGGGGGAGGGGCTACAGATACGCAGTATTTT. Translation: CASSVGGGATDTQYF.

This clonotype was recorded a few times. V and J are TRBV7-6 and TRBJ2-5, with TRBD2 matching 10 bases. Germline values: CDR1 SGHVS, CDR2 FNYEAQ. V lost 2 bases, J lost 3 bases, and 0 bases stayed unmatched. The CDR3 covers 14 residues. The CDR3 nucleotides are TGTGCCAGCAGCTTACTAGCGGGAGAAGAGACCCAGTACTTC. Protein: CASSLLAGEETQYF.

This clonotype was seen only a few times. The chain links TRBV4-1 to TRBJ2-3, with unresolved D. Germline CDR1 and CDR2: MGHRA and YSYEKL. The V end lost 1 base, the J end lost 1 base, and 12 bases lay between the germline ends. CDR3 length: 16 amino acids. This CDR3 is CASSQVGTYRTDTQYF. The CDR3 DNA reads TGCGCCAGCAGCCAAGTAGGCACGTACCGCACAGATACGCAGTATTTT.

This clonotype has ten or more counts. The chain has TRBV20-1 and TRBJ2-1; tentatively, D is TRBD1 (5 bases). This CDR3 has 12 amino acids. Trimming took off 6 bases at V and 3 bases at J, with 9 bases between the two ends. The germline V gene has CDR1 DFQATT and CDR2 SNEGSKA (reference sequence). The CDR3 DNA follows: TGCAGTGCCCAGGGCCACTACAATGAGCAGTTCTTC. Translating it yields CSAQGHYNEQFF.

This clonotype came up many times. This rearrangement joins TRBV7-8 to TRBJ2-5; 9 bases fit TRBD1. The ends lost 3 bases at V and 4 bases at J; junction bases unmatched: 3. The CDR3 extends over 14 amino acids. The germline V gene has CDR1 SGHVS and CDR2 FQNEAQ. The CDR3 spells CASSLPGQGETQYF. As DNA, the CDR3 is TGTGCCAGCAGCTTGCCGGGACAGGGAGAGACCCAGTACTTC.

In its sample, this clonotype ranks as medium-sized. The chain has TRBV20-1 and TRBJ2-7, with D perhaps TRBD2 (6 bases). Looked up from germline, CDR1 is DFQATT and CDR2 is SNEGSKA (reference sequence). Between the trimmed V and J ends, which lost 5 bases and 5 bases, there was a span of 13 bases. The length of the CDR3 is 12 residues. CDR3 in amino acids: CSARPAGHEQYF. The CDR3 nucleotides are TGCAGTGCTCGCCCGGCGGGGCACGAGCAGTACTTC.